What follows are 10 T cell receptor beta chains derived from one specimen sequenced in a study of PD-1 blockade in classical Hodgkin lymphoma. Produced via immunoSEQ multiplex PCR; TCRdb's table is partial and in-frame only. The data hold about 21,000 clones, with 80% observed a single time. Time point described: cycle 4 day 1 (C4D1), after around six weeks of nivolumab. All patients experienced relapse after autologous stem cell transplantation, and brentuximab vedotin exposure was variable. The sample consisted of peripheral blood mononuclear cells (PBMCs), taken before the fourth cycle of nivolumab. These receptors were obtained from a human donor with classical Hodgkin lymphoma.

The chain carries TRBV7-2 and TRBJ2-1; possible D gene TRBD1, 5 bases. V lost 11 bases and J 8 bases, leaving 19 bases between the germline ends. The CDR3 spans 13 residues. Germline V gives CDR1 SGHTA, CDR2 FQGNSA. CDR3: CAGKGNLGYEQFF. The CDR3 nucleotides read TGTGCCGGGAAGGGGAACCTGGGCTATGAGCAGTTCTTC.

This clone is labeled large. CDR3 sequence reads: CASSPSRGLVPYEQYF. DNA of the CDR3: TGTGCCAGCAGCCCTTCCAGAGGGCTGGTCCCCTACGAGCAGTACTTC. This chain uses TRBV27 with TRBJ2-7; D might be TRBD2 (5 bases). V lost 6 bases to trimming and J lost 2 bases, with 20 bases between them. Germline values: CDR1 MNHEY, CDR2 SMNVEV (reference sequence). The length of the CDR3 is 16 residues.

V usage is TRBV19 and J usage is TRBJ1-2; perhaps TRBD1 as D (6 bases). Germline loops: CDR1 LNHDA, CDR2 SQIVND (reference sequence). The V and J ends lost 7 bases and 7 bases respectively, with 13 bases between them. There are 12 residues in the CDR3. This chain's CDR3 is CASMRGAGGYTF. In DNA, the CDR3 is TGTGCCAGTATGCGGGGGGCTGGTGGCTACACCTTC.

V gene TRBV7-8 combines with J gene TRBJ2-5; 8 bases map to TRBD1. From germline, CDR1 is SGHVS and CDR2 FQNEAQ. CDR3 length: 14 amino acids. J lost 4 bases, V lost 1 base, and 2 bases had no gene match. The CDR3 nucleotides read TGTGCCAGCAGCTTAGAACAGGGGGGAGAGACCCAGTACTTC. Amino acids: CASSLEQGGETQYF.

The chain joins TRBV11-3 to TRBJ2-2, with TRBD1 as a possible D gene (6 bases). V was shortened by 0 bases and J by 6 bases, with 11 bases between the two germline ends. Germline V CDR1 and CDR2: SGHNT, YENEEA. CDR3 length: 15 amino acids. CDR3 in amino acids: CASSLDQGTAGELFF. The CDR3 region has the DNA TGTGCCAGCAGCTTAGATCAGGGGACCGCCGGGGAGCTGTTTTTT. Full variable domain (outside the CDR3, taken from reference TRBV11-3 and TRBJ2-2): EAGVVQSPRYKIIEKKQPVAFWCNPISGHNTLYWYLQNLGQGPELLIRYENEEAVDDSQLPKDRFSAERLKGVDSTLKIQPAELGDSAVYLCASSLDQGTAGELFFGEGSRLTVL.

The chain is built from TRBV7-8 and TRBJ2-7; 9 nucleotides align to TRBD2. V shed 5 bases and J 3 bases; nucleotides not matched to a gene: 20. CDR1 is SGHVS, CDR2 FQNEAQ, per germline. The CDR3 covers 19 residues. The CDR3 DNA reads as TGTGCCAGCAGCCCAAGCCATCCCGGGCTAGCGGGGAGAAACTACGAGCAGTACGTC. As protein: CASSPSHPGLAGRNYEQYV.

The chain is built from TRBV6-5 and TRBJ1-4, with a possible D match to TRBD1 (6 bases). V was cut by 6 bases and J by 8 bases, with 16 bases left in between. The CDR3 contains 14 residues. Germline V gene sequence: CDR1 MNHEY, CDR2 SVGAGI. This chain's CDR3 is CASRPQGRGEKLFF. The CDR3, as DNA: TGTGCCAGCAGACCTCAGGGGCGAGGGGAAAAACTGTTTTTT.

The rearrangement links TRBV20-1 to TRBJ1-2, with D unclear. The CDR3 is 11 amino acids. Trimming shortened V by 5 bases and J by 8 bases, and 12 bases separated the two germline ends. Germline values: CDR1 DFQATT, CDR2 SNEGSKA (reference sequence). In DNA form, the CDR3 reads TGCAGTGCTCCTGGGTCTTGGGGCTACACCTTC. Its protein product is CSAPGSWGYTF.

V is TRBV5-8 and J is TRBJ2-1; 12 bases map to TRBD2. Trimming at V came to 4 bases and at J to 8 bases, leaving 7 bases not matched to a gene. CDR1 and CDR2 from the germline V gene are SGHTS and YDEGEE. The CDR3 consists of 15 residues. The CDR3 sequence is CASSRGLAGLDEQFF. The DNA of the CDR3 is TGTGCCAGCAGCCGAGGACTAGCGGGACTCGATGAGCAGTTCTTC.

The chain carries TRBV7-9 and TRBJ2-7; perhaps TRBD1 as D (6 bases). CDR1 is SEHNR, CDR2 FQNEAQ, per germline (reference sequence). The CDR3 has 15 residues. V lost 5 bases, J lost 3 bases, and 17 bases lay in between. CDR3 residues: CASSNRQDPFYEQYF. The DNA of the CDR3 is TGTGCCAGCAGCAATCGACAGGACCCTTTCTACGAGCAGTACTTC.